The 9 T cell receptor beta chains below come from one sample, sequenced in a study of T cell changes during pregnancy in multiple sclerosis. Profiling relied on immunoSEQ multiplex PCR, and the TCRdb table lists in-frame clones only, not all of them. The sample has about 49,000 clones, roughly 94% seen once; the top ten hold around 5.5%. The input for sequencing was CD8+ T cells from peripheral blood mononuclear cells, taken before pregnancy. Source of these receptors: a female donor with multiple sclerosis, enrolled in a pregnancy study.

Here the CDR3 reads CASRSGTSGNNEQFF. The DNA for the CDR3 is TGTGCCAGCAGATCAGGGACTAGCGGAAACAATGAGCAGTTCTTC. The rearrangement uses TRBV13 and TRBJ2-1, with 11 bases aligning to TRBD2. This CDR3 is built from 15 residues. With 6 bases clipped from V and 5 bases from J, the junction kept 6 bases outside the gene matches. CDR1 is PRHDT and CDR2 is FYEKMQ in the germline V gene (reference sequence).

This chain uses TRBV4-3 with TRBJ1-2, with D possibly matching TRBD1 (6 bases). V was pared by 4 bases and J by 5 bases, with 26 bases between. The CDR3 covers 18 residues. Germline CDR1 reads LGHNA; CDR2 reads YSLEER. The DNA of the CDR3 is TGCGCCAGCAGCCCTTCCCTATACGGACAGTTTGTCGTTTATGGCTACACCTTC. Its translation is CASSPSLYGQFVVYGYTF.

The V and J genes are TRBV2 and TRBJ1-1, with TRBD1 as a possible D gene (5 bases). Germline-derived CDR1 and CDR2 are SNHLY and FYNNEI. The V gene lost 7 bases and the J gene lost 1 base, with 19 bases spanning the gap. CDR3 length: 16 residues. CDR3 DNA sequence: TGTGCCAGCACGCTGGGCAGGGAAACCCCGAACACTGAAGCTTTCTTT. Translation gives CASTLGRETPNTEAFF.

The chain couples TRBV19 to TRBJ2-2; possibly TRBD1 for D (6 bases). The CDR3 contains 16 residues. CDR1 is LNHDA, CDR2 SQIVND, per germline (reference sequence). V gave up 3 bases and J gave up 5 bases, with 16 bases separating them. The DNA for the CDR3 is TGTGCCAGTAGTATTAATTCGGGACAAAAGACCGGGGAGCTGTTTTTT. The encoded protein is CASSINSGQKTGELFF.

This chain joins TRBV11-2 and TRBJ2-7; 7 bases align to TRBD2. This CDR3 has 16 amino acids. V lost 5 bases to trimming and J lost 2 bases; unmatched junction nucleotides: 12. Germline V lookup: CDR1 SGHAT, CDR2 FQNNGV. The CDR3 reads CASSPAVSGPTYEQYF. The CDR3 nucleotides read TGTGCCAGCAGCCCCGCGGTTAGCGGGCCTACCTACGAGCAGTACTTC. The entire variable domain, with the rest obtained from reference TRBV11-2 and TRBJ2-7, is as follows: EAGVAQSPRYKIIEKRQSVAFWCNPISGHATLYWYQQILGQGPKLLIQFQNNGVVDDSQLPKDRFSAERLKGVDSTLKIQPAKLEDSAVYLCASSPAVSGPTYEQYFGPGTRLTVT.

V and J are TRBV27 and TRBJ2-7; D perhaps matches TRBD1 (6 bases). V was cut by 8 bases and J by 5 bases, with 13 bases left in between. The CDR3 contains 12 residues. Germline assignment: CDR1 MNHEY and CDR2 SMNVEV (reference sequence). The CDR3 reads CASGDISNEQYF. CDR3 nucleotide sequence: TGTGCCAGCGGGGACATATCGAACGAGCAGTACTTC.

The chain couples TRBV7-9 to TRBJ2-7; D is perhaps TRBD2 (6 bases). CDR3 length: 15 residues. Trimming pared 5 bases from V and 7 bases from J, leaving 21 bases between. CDR1 is SEHNR and CDR2 is FQNEAQ in the germline V gene (reference sequence). CDR3 nucleotide sequence: TGTGCCAGCAGCGGGGCCGGTGAACTAGCTAGTGAGCAGTACTTC. Translated: CASSGAGELASEQYF.

The CDR3 region is CASSSLDTGELFF. The DNA of the CDR3 is TGTGCCAGCAGCTCTCTAGACACCGGGGAGCTGTTTTTT. This sequence joins TRBV7-3 and TRBJ2-2, with D unclear. This CDR3 is built from 13 residues. The V and J ends lost 4 bases and 3 bases respectively, with 6 bases between them. Germline lookup yields CDR1 SGHTA and CDR2 FQGTGA.

This chain joins TRBV9 and TRBJ2-1, with 7 bases identical to TRBD1. CDR1 and CDR2 (germline): SGDLS, YYNGEE. The CDR3 extends over 16 amino acids. V gave up 0 bases and J gave up 10 bases; unmatched junction bases: 13. DNA for the CDR3: TGTGCCAGCAGCGTAGTCGAGGGGGCTTGGGCGTGGGAGCAGTTCTTC. Translated, it gives CASSVVEGAWAWEQFF.